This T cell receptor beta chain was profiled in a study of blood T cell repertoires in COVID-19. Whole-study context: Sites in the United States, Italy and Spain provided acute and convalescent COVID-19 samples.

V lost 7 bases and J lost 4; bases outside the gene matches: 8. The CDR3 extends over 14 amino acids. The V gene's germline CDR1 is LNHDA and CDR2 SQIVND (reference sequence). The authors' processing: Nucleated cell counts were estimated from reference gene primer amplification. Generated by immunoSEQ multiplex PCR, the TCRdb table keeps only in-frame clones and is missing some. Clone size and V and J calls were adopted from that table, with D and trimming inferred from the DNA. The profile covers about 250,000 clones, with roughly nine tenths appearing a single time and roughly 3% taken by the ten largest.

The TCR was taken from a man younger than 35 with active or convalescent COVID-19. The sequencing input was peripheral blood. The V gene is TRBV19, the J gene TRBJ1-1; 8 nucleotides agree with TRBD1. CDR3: CASNDRGKGTEAFF. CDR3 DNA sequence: TGTGCCAGTAACGACAGGGGCAAGGGCACTGAAGCTTTCTTT. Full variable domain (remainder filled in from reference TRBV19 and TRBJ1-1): DGGITQSPKYLFRKEGQNVTLSCEQNLNHDAMYWYRQDPGQGLRLIYYSQIVNDFQKGDIAEGYSVSREKKESFPLTVTSAQKNPTAFYLCASNDRGKGTEAFFGQGTRLTVV.